These 23 T cell receptor beta chains were all obtained from the same sample, sequenced in a study of T cells in Graves' hyperthyroidism and ophthalmopathy. The TCR beta CDR3 regions underwent amplification using RNA transcripts as the source. Researchers ran a first-round RT-PCR on the TCR CDR3 using the HTBI primer set. TCRdb reanalysed the multiplex PCR reads using MiXCR and keeps one entry per CDR3 protein. The profile covers approximately 560,000 distinct CDR3 sequences, with 46% appearing a single time and 8.2% taken by the ten largest. The sequencing input was peripheral blood or thyroid tissue (not recorded which). These receptors came from a woman in her late teens or twenties with Graves' hyperthyroidism.

The chain couples TRBV25-1 to TRBJ1-6, with D hard to call. Germline V gives CDR1 MGHDK, CDR2 SYGVNS. The CDR3 has 11 residues. In nucleotides, the CDR3 is TGTGCTAGAGTGGCGAATTCACCCCTCCACTTT. It codes for CARVANSPLHF.

This clonotype came up a few times. This chain uses TRBV7-3 with TRBJ1-2, with 7 bases fitting TRBD1. CDR3 length: 15 amino acids. The germline gives CDR1 SGHTA, CDR2 FQGTGA. J was trimmed by 8 bases and V by 5 bases; bases with no gene match: 14. In DNA, the CDR3 is TGTGCCAGCAGCCCTACAGGGGCCCCCATCGTCGGCTACACCTTC. Its translation is CASSPTGAPIVGYTF. The complete variable domain, with remaining parts taken from reference TRBV7-3 and TRBJ1-2, reads GAGVSQTPSNKVTEKGKYVELRCDPISGHTALYWYRQSLGQGPEFLIYFQGTGAADDSGLPNDRFFAVRPEGSVSTLKIQRTERGDSAVYLCASSPTGAPIVGYTFGSGTRLTVV.

The genes are TRBV7-8 and TRBJ1-1, with TRBD1 as a possible D gene (6 bases). Germline loops: CDR1 SGHVS, CDR2 FQNEAQ. The CDR3 totals 17 residues. V gave up 6 bases and J gave up 4 bases, with 24 bases separating them. The CDR3 coding sequence is TGTGCCAGCAGTGAAGTTTGGGGGCGGATCGGGCGCACTGAAGCTTTCTTT. Translated: CASSEVWGRIGRTEAFF.

The chain carries TRBV19 and TRBJ2-1; tentatively, D is TRBD1 (5 bases). The germline V gene encodes CDR1 LNHDA and CDR2 SQIVND (reference sequence). The length of the CDR3 is 11 residues. The V and J ends lost 5 bases and 12 bases respectively, with 11 bases between them. CDR3 loop: CASSFRTRQFF. CDR3 sequence (DNA): TGTGCCAGTAGTTTCAGGACAAGGCAGTTCTTC.

This clonotype occurred a few times. The gene calls are TRBV12-3 or TRBV12-4 and TRBJ2-7, with a possible D match to TRBD2 (5 bases). The CDR3 sequence is 13 residues long. The V end lost 2 bases, the J end lost 5 bases, and 10 bases lay between the germline ends. CDR3 nucleotide sequence: TGTGCCAGCAGTTTATCGGGGAGCCACGAGCAGTACTTC. Protein: CASSLSGSHEQYF.

Worth noting for this clonotype: Sequence at one end of the junction differs from germline and may be a read error. V and J are TRBV20-1 and TRBJ1-2, with D unclear. The CDR3 spans 9 residues. Germline assignment: CDR1 DFQATT and CDR2 SNEGSKA (reference sequence). CDR3 protein: CSANYGYTF. The CDR3 DNA reads TGCAGTGCTAACTATGGTTACACCTTC.

For this clonotype: One junction end does not reproduce the germline sequence, and a read error may be involved. This chain connects TRBV19 to TRBJ1-4; D not certain. CDR1 LNHDA and CDR2 SQIVND come from the germline V gene (reference sequence). This CDR3 region has 14 residues. CDR3 nucleotides: TGTGCCAGTAGTATTCAGGCGCTGGATGAAAAACTGTCTTTT. As protein: CASSIQALDEKLSF.

J is TRBJ2-2 and V is TRBV7-9, with TRBD2 matching over 13 bases. The CDR3 totals 18 residues. In germline, CDR1 is SEHNR, CDR2 FQNEAQ (reference sequence). Losses at the gene ends were 5 bases for V and 6 bases for J; bases not matched to a gene: 12. CDR3 DNA sequence: TGTGCCAGCAGCCAACGGACTAGCGGGAGTTCTAGGGCCGGGGAGCTGTTTTTT. Protein sequence: CASSQRTSGSSRAGELFF.

The genes are TRBV24-1 and TRBJ2-2; D is undetermined. The V end lost 9 bases, the J end lost 7 bases, and 8 bases lay between the germline ends. The CDR3 is 11 amino acids. The germline V gene has CDR1 KGHDR and CDR2 SFDVKD. The CDR3 region has the DNA TGTGCCACCTCCGCTAGCGGGGAGCTGTTTTTT. Amino acids: CATSASGELFF.

This clonotype was seen a single time. V is TRBV2 and J is TRBJ1-5; 7 bases fit TRBD1. The germline V gene has CDR1 SNHLY and CDR2 FYNNEI. The CDR3 has 13 amino acids. Losses at the gene ends were 10 bases for V and 7 bases for J; bases not matched to a gene: 10. The CDR3 reads CATSGGRGQPQHF. CDR3 bases: TGTGCCACCTCAGGGGGGAGGGGGCAGCCCCAGCATTTT.

V usage is TRBV10-3 and J usage is TRBJ2-7; D remains unclear. The CDR3 spans 13 residues. CDR1 is ENHRY and CDR2 is SYGVKD in the germline V gene. Trimming removed 9 bases from V and 2 bases from J, with 14 bases in between. CDR3 in amino acids: CAIGRDTTYEQYF. CDR3 nucleotides: TGTGCCATAGGCCGTGACACGACCTACGAGCAGTACTTC.

This chain connects TRBV7-3 to TRBJ1-1; D is uncertain. This CDR3 has 14 residues. The germline gives CDR1 SGHTA, CDR2 FQGTGA. Deletions cut 6 bases from V and 0 bases from J, with 11 bases between. CDR3 region: CASSLSFVNTEAFF. DNA for the CDR3: TGTGCCAGCAGTTTATCGTTCGTGAACACTGAAGCTTTCTTT.

This clonotype has a count of ten or more. The chain combines TRBV10-3 with TRBJ1-1, with 9 bases identical to TRBD1. V shed 6 bases and J 1 base; nucleotides not matched to a gene: 3. CDR1 and CDR2 from the germline V gene are ENHRY and SYGVKD. CDR3 length: 14 residues. This CDR3 is CAISVGQGNTEAFF. CDR3 DNA: TGTGCCATCAGCGTGGGACAGGGGAACACTGAAGCTTTCTTT.

The V gene is TRBV29-1, the J gene TRBJ1-5; no clear D gene. The CDR3 spans 12 residues. The ends were cut back, 8 bases at V and 3 bases at J, with 11 bases in the middle. Germline CDR1 and CDR2: SQVTM and ANQGSEA. The CDR3 nucleotides read TGCAGCTCACCAGCTCCCAATCAGCCCCAGCATTTT. Its protein product is CSSPAPNQPQHF.

This clonotype was seen at least ten times. The CDR3 nucleotides read TGCAGCGTTGTAGTATTGGGGGGCACTGAAGCTTTCTTT. Translating gives CSVVVLGGTEAFF. The J gene is TRBJ1-1, the V gene TRBV29-1; TRBD1 is a possible D gene (5 bases). Trimming pared 4 bases from V and 4 bases from J, leaving 13 bases between. CDR1 is SQVTM, CDR2 ANQGSEA, per germline. The CDR3 is 13 residues long.

This clonotype was found a few times. A much larger clone sits a single nucleotide away, making a read error possible. The chain uses TRBV24-1 and TRBJ2-5, with D unresolved. The CDR3 has 14 amino acids. Trimming left V 2 bases short and J 5 bases short, with 11 bases between. Germline CDR1 and CDR2: KGHDR and SFDVKD. This chain's CDR3 is CATSDSDGVETQYF. DNA for the CDR3: TGTGCCACCAGTGATTCGGACGGAGTGGAGACCCAGTACTTC.

This clonotype was observed a few times. J is TRBJ1-2 and V is TRBV2; a weak D match, TRBD1 (5 bases). Germline V CDR1 and CDR2: SNHLY, FYNNEI. The CDR3 extends over 13 amino acids. Between the trimmed V and J ends, which lost 7 bases and 4 bases, there was a span of 13 bases. CDR3 sequence reads: CASMRDPSYGYTF. As DNA, the CDR3 is TGTGCCAGCATGAGGGACCCCTCCTATGGCTACACCTTC.

Remarks on this clonotype: Compared with germline, one end of the junction differs, possibly owing to a read error. The chain combines TRBV2 with TRBJ1-6; D gene uncertain. CDR3 length: 14 amino acids. The germline CDR1 and CDR2 sequences are SNHLY and FYNNEI. The CDR3 reads CASSVTGRNSPLHF. DNA of the CDR3: TGTGCCAGCAGTGTAACCGGGAGGAATTCGCCCCTCCACTTT.

The chain joins TRBV10-3 to TRBJ2-2, with D uncertain. The CDR3 consists of 13 residues. CDR1 ENHRY and CDR2 SYGVKD come from the germline V gene. Trimming removed 10 bases at V and 4 bases at J, with 13 bases between. This chain's CDR3 is CATYNVPTGELFF. CDR3 nucleotide sequence: TGTGCCACCTACAACGTGCCCACCGGGGAGCTGTTTTTT.

V gene TRBV7-9 combines with J gene TRBJ2-6; 11 bases are shared with TRBD1. The V and J ends lost 5 bases and 3 bases, in that order; junction bases with no gene match: 6. The CDR3 runs 17 residues. CDR1 is SEHNR, CDR2 FQNEAQ, per germline (reference sequence). CDR3 protein: CASSPGTGGYGANVLTF. The DNA for the CDR3 is TGTGCCAGCAGCCCTGGGACAGGGGGATATGGGGCCAACGTCCTGACTTTC.

The chain employs TRBV9 and TRBJ2-2; TRBD1 agrees at 7 bases. V trimming: 0 bases; J trimming: 4 bases; junction bases outside the gene matches: 0. The CDR3 totals 14 residues. CDR1 and CDR2 from the germline V gene are SGDLS and YYNGEE. This chain's CDR3 is CASSVDRGTGELFF. The CDR3 bases are TGTGCCAGCAGCGTAGACAGGGGCACCGGGGAGCTGTTTTTT.

This clonotype was observed many times. V usage is TRBV7-9 and J usage is TRBJ2-5; TRBD1 agrees at 8 bases. Germline CDR1 and CDR2: SEHNR and FQNEAQ (reference sequence). The CDR3 covers 14 residues. V lost 5 bases and J lost 5; bases outside the gene matches: 7. As DNA, the CDR3 is TGTGCCAGCAGCCCCCGGACAGGGTGGGAGACCCAGTACTTC. Translation gives CASSPRTGWETQYF.

On this clonotype: A much larger clone lies one base from this, so it may be a read error. This rearrangement joins TRBV7-6 to TRBJ2-5; D is unresolved. Deletions cut 4 bases from V and 2 bases from J, with 8 bases between. The CDR3 length is 13 residues. Germline-derived CDR1 and CDR2 are SGHVS and FNYEAQ. In DNA form, the CDR3 reads TGTGCCAGCAGCTCATGGATGCAAGAGACCCAGTACTTC. Encoded protein: CASSSWMQETQYF. The whole variable domain, remainder taken from reference TRBV7-6 and TRBJ2-5, is GAGVSQSPRYKVTKRGQDVALRCDPISGHVSLYWYRQALGQGPEFLTYFNYEAQQDKSGLPNDRFSAERPEGSISTLTIQRTEQRDSAMYRCASSSWMQETQYFGPGTRLLVL.